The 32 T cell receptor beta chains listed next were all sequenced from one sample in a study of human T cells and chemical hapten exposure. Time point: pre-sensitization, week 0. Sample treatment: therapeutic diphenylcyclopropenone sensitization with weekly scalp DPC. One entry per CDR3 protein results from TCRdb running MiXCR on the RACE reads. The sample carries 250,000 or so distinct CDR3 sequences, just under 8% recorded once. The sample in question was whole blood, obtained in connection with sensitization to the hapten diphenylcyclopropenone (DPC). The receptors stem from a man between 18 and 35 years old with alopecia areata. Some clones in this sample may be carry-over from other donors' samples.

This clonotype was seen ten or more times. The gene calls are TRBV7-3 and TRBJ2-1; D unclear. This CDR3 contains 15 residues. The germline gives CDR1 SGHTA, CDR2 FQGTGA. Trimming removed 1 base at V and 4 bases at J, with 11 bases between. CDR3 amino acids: CASSLSLAQYNEQFF. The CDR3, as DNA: TGTGCCAGCAGCTTAAGTCTTGCCCAGTACAATGAGCAGTTCTTC.

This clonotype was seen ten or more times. The CDR3 nucleotides read TGTGCCAGCAGTTACTCGTGGACAGGGCAATATGGCTACACCTTC. Translating gives CASSYSWTGQYGYTF. The chain recombines TRBV6-5 with TRBJ1-2, with TRBD1 matching over 8 bases. Germline V gives CDR1 MNHEY, CDR2 SVGAGI. With V trimmed by 0 bases and J by 5 bases, 5 bases remained unmatched. There are 15 residues in the CDR3.

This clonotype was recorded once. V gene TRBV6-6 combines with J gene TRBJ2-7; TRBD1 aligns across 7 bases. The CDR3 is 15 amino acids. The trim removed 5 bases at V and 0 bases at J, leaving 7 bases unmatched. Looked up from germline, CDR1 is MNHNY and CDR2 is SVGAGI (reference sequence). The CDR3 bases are TGTGCCAGCAGTCAAGGGGGCTATAGCTCCTACGAGCAGTACTTC. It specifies CASSQGGYSSYEQYF.

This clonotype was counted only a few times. As DNA, the CDR3 is TGTGCCAGCAGTTACTCCGGGGTAGCGGGGGAGACCCAGTACTTC. Its protein is CASSYSGVAGETQYF. V and J are TRBV6-5 and TRBJ2-5, with 8 bases that match TRBD2. Per the germline V gene, CDR1 is MNHEY and CDR2 is SVGAGI. This CDR3 spans 15 amino acids. V shed 0 bases and J 5 bases; nucleotides not matched to a gene: 5.

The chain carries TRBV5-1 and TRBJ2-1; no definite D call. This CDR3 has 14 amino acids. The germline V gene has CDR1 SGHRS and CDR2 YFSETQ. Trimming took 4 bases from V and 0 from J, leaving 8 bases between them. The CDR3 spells CASSTSSSYNEQFF. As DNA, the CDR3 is TGCGCCAGCAGCACCTCCAGCTCCTACAATGAGCAGTTCTTC.

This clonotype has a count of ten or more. The DNA for the CDR3 is TGCAGTGCCGAGGGACCGTGGACATACGAGCAGTACTTC. Its protein product is CSAEGPWTYEQYF. The chain is built from TRBV20-1 and TRBJ2-7; D is perhaps TRBD1 or TRBD2 (5 bases each). Trimming left V 6 bases short and J 4 bases short, with 16 bases between. This CDR3 has 13 amino acids. CDR1 and CDR2 (germline): DFQATT, SNEGSKA (reference sequence).

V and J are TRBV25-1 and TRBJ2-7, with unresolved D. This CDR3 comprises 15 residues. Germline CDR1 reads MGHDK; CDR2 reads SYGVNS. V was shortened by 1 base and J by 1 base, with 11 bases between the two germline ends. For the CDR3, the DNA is TGTGCCAGCAGTGAATGGGCAGAACCTTCCTACGAGCAGTACTTC. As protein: CASSEWAEPSYEQYF.

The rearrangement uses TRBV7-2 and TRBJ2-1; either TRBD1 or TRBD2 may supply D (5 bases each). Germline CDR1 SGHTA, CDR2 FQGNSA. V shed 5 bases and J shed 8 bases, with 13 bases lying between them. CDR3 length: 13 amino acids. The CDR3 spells CASSPGRTHEQFF. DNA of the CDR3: TGTGCCAGCAGCCCGGGACGGACCCATGAGCAGTTCTTC. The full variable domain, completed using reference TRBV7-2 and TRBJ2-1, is GAGVSQSPSNKVTEKGKDVELRCDPISGHTALYWYRQSLGQGLEFLIYFQGNSAPDKSGLPSDRFSAERTGGSVSTLTIQRTQQEDSAVYLCASSPGRTHEQFFGPGTRLTVL.

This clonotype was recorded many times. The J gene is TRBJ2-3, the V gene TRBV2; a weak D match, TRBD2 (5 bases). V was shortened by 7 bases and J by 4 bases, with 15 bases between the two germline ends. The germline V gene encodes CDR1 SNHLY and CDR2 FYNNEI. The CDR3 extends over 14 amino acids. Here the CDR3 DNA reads TGTGCCAGCACCTGGGATGCAGCGGCAGATACGCAGTATTTT. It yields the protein CASTWDAAADTQYF.

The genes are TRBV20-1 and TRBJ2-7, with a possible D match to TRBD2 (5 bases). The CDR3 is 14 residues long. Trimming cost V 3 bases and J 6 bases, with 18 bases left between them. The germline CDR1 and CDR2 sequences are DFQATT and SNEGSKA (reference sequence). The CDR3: CSASRGLAPSEQYV. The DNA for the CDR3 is TGCAGTGCTAGTCGCGGGCTGGCGCCCTCCGAGCAGTACGTC.

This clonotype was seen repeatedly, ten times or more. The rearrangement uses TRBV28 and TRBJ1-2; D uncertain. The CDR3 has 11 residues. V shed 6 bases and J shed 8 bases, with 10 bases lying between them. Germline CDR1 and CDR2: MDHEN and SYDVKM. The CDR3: CASRSSGGYTF. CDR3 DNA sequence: TGTGCCAGCAGGTCTAGTGGCGGCTACACCTTC.

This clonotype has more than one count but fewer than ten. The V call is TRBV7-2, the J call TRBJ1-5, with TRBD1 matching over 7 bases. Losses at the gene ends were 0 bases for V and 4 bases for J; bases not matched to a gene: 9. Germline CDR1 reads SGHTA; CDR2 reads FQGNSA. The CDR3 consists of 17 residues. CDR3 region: CASSLAAPGQQNQPQHF. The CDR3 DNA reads TGTGCCAGCAGCTTAGCCGCCCCGGGACAGCAAAATCAGCCCCAGCATTTT.

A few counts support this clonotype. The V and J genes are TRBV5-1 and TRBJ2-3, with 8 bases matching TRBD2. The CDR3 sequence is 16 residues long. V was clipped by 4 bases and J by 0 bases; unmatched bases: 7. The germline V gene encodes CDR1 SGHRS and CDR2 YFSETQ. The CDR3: CASSPTGTRSTDTQYF. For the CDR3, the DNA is TGCGCCAGCAGCCCCACCGGGACTAGGAGCACAGATACGCAGTATTTT.

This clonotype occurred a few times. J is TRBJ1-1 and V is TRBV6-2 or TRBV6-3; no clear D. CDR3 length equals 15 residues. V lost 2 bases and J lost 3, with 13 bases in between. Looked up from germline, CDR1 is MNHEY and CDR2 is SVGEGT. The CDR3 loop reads CASSYNPERDTEAFF. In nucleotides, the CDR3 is TGTGCCAGCAGTTACAATCCCGAGAGGGACACTGAAGCTTTCTTT.

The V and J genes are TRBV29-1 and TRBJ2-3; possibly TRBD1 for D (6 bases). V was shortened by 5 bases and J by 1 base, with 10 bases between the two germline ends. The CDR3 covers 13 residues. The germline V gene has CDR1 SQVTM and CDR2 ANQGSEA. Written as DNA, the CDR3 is TGCAGCGTTAGAAGACAGGGCACAGATACGCAGTATTTT. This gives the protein CSVRRQGTDTQYF.

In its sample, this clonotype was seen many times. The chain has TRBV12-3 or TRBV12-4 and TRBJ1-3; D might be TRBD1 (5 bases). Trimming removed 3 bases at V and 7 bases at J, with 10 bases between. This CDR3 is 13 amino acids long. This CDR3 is CASSFGAGNTIYF. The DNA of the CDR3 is TGTGCCAGCAGTTTCGGGGCAGGTAACACCATATATTTT.

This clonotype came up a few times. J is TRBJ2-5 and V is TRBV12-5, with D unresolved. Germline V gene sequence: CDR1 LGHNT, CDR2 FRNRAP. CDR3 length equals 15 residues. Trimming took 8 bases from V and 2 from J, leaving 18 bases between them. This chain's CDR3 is CASSGVGFGQETQYF. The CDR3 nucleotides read TGTGCTAGTTCCGGTGTAGGGTTCGGGCAAGAGACCCAGTACTTC.

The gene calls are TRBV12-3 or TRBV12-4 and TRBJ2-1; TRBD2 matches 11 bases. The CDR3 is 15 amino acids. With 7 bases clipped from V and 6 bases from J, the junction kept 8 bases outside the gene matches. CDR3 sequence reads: CASTLLAGDCNEQFF. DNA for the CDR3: TGTGCCAGCACCCTACTAGCGGGAGATTGCAATGAGCAGTTCTTC.

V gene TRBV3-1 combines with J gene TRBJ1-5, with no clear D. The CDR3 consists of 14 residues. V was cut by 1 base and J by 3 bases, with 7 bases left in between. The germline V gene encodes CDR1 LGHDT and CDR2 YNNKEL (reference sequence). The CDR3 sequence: CASSQGRVNQPQHF. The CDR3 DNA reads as TGTGCCAGCAGCCAAGGTAGGGTCAATCAGCCCCAGCATTTT.

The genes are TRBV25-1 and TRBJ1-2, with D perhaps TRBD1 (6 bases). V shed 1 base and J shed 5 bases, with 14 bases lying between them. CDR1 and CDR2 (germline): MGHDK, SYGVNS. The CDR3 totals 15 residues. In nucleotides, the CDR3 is TGTGCCAGCAGTGAATCCGGACAGAGGAGTTATGGCTACACCTTC. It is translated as CASSESGQRSYGYTF.

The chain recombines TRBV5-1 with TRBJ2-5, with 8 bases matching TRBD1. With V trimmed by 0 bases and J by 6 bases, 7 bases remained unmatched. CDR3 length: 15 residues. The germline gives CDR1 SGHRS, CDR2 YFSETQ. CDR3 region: CASSLAMQGAKTQYF. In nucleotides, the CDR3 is TGCGCCAGCAGCTTGGCCATGCAGGGGGCGAAGACCCAGTACTTC.

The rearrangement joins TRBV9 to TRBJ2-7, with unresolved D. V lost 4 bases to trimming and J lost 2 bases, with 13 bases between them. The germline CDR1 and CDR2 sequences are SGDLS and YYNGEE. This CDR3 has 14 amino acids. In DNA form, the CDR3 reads TGTGCCAGCAGCATATCACCCGACACCTACGAGCAGTACTTC. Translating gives CASSISPDTYEQYF.

The CDR3 DNA follows: TGTGCCAGCAGCCAAGTACCCCAGGGGGCCATGGGCAGGACCGGGGAGCTGTTTTTT. Residues: CASSQVPQGAMGRTGELFF. The rearrangement links TRBV14 to TRBJ2-2, with TRBD1 matching 8 bases. This CDR3 has 19 residues. The V gene's germline CDR1 is SGHDN and CDR2 FVKESK. The V and J ends lost 1 base and 5 bases, in that order; junction bases with no gene match: 15. Full variable domain (rest looked up from reference TRBV14 and TRBJ2-2): EAGVTQFPSHSVIEKGQTVTLRCDPISGHDNLYWYRRVMGKEIKFLLHFVKESKQDESGMPNNRFLAERTGGTYSTLKVQPAELEDSGVYFCASSQVPQGAMGRTGELFFGEGSRLTVL.

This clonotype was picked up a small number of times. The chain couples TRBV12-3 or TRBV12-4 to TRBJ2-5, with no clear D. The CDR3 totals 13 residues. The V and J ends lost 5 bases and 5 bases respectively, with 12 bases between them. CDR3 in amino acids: CASSLNIGETQYF. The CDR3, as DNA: TGTGCCAGCAGTCTAAACATTGGGGAGACCCAGTACTTC.

DNA for the CDR3: TGCGCCAGCAGCCAAGAGAGTAGGGACAGTTCCCCTTTGGAGCAGTACTTC. Encoded protein: CASSQESRDSSPLEQYF. The chain uses TRBV4-1 and TRBJ2-7, with TRBD1 identical over 7 bases. CDR3 length: 17 residues. Germline CDR1 MGHRA, CDR2 YSYEKL. V lost 0 bases to trimming and J lost 7 bases; unmatched junction nucleotides: 15.

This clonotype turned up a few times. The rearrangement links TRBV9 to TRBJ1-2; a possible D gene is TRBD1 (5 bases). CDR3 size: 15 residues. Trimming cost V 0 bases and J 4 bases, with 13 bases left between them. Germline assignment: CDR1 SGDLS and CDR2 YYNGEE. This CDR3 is CASSVDRQPGYGYTF. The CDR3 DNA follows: TGTGCCAGCAGCGTAGATAGACAGCCCGGCTATGGCTACACCTTC.

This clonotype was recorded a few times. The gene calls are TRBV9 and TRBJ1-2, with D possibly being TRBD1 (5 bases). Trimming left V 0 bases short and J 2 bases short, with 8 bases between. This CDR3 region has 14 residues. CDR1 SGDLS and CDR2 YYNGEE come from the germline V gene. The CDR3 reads CASSVAGGNYGYTF. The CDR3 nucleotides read TGTGCCAGCAGCGTAGCTGGGGGAAACTATGGCTACACCTTC.

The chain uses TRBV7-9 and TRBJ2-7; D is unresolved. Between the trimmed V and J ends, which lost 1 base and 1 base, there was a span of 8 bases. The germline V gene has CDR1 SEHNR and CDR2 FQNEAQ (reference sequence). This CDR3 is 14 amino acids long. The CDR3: CASSLVEGSYEQYF. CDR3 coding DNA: TGTGCCAGCAGCTTAGTTGAAGGGTCCTACGAGCAGTACTTC. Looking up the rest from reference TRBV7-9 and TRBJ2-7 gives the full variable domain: DTGVSQNPRHKITKRGQNVTFRCDPISEHNRLYWYRQTLGQGPEFLTYFQNEAQLEKSRLLSDRFSAERPKGSFSTLEIQRTEQGDSAMYLCASSLVEGSYEQYFGPGTRLTVT.

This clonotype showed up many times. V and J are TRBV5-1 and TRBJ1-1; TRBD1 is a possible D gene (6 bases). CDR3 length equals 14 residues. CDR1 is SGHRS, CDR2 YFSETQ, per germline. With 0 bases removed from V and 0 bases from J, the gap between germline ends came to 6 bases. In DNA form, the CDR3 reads TGCGCCAGCAGCTTGGACAGGGTGAACACTGAAGCTTTCTTT. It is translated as CASSLDRVNTEAFF.

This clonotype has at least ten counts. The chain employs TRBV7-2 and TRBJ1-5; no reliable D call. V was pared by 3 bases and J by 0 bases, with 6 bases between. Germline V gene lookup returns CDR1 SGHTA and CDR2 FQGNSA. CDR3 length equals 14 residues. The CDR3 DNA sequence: TGTGCCAGCAGCTTCGGAGATAGCAATCAGCCCCAGCATTTT. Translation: CASSFGDSNQPQHF.

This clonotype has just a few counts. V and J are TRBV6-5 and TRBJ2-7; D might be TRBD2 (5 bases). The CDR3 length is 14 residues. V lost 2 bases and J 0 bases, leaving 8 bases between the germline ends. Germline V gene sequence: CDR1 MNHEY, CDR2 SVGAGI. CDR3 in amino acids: CASSYRGNSYEQYF. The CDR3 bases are TGTGCCAGCAGTTACCGGGGAAACTCCTACGAGCAGTACTTC.

CDR3 residues: CASRTGETPYNEQFF. The DNA of the CDR3 is TGCGCCAGCAGAACAGGGGAGACACCCTACAATGAGCAGTTCTTC. V is TRBV4-1 and J is TRBJ2-1, with 7 bases matching TRBD1. V dropped 6 bases and J dropped 2; count of bases not matched to a gene: 7. The CDR3 has 15 amino acids. In germline, CDR1 is MGHRA, CDR2 YSYEKL.